The rows below give T cell receptor beta chains drawn from one sample of a study of T cells in Graves' hyperthyroidism and ophthalmopathy. TCRdb independently ran MiXCR on the multiplex PCR reads; one entry per CDR3 protein. The table has 250,000 or so distinct CDR3 sequences, about 14% seen once; the top ten hold 13%. Sequenced material: blood. The receptors were gathered from a woman in her 40s with Graves' hyperthyroidism that later progressed to Graves' ophthalmopathy. Each CDR3 is given with its conserved first and last residue. A D gene is named only where the DNA matches it firmly. The listing skips clone size in some rows; elsewhere it reads once, few, many or a size class.

clone size,D gene,CDR3 length,J gene,V gene,CDR3 protein,CDR3 DNA
many,NA,16,TRBJ1-5,TRBV20-1,CSARGAQGVGHQPQHF,TGCAGTGCTAGAGGGGCGCAGGGTGTTGGTCATCAGCCCCAGCATTTT
NA,TRBD1,15,TRBJ1-4,TRBV20-1,CSAYPPTGGNEKLFF,TGCAGTGCCTACCCACCGACAGGGGGAAATGAAAAACTGTTTTTT
many,NA,14,TRBJ2-3,TRBV11-2,CASKGGNGVDTQYF,TGTGCCAGCAAAGGAGGGAATGGAGTAGATACGCAGTATTTT
once,NA,12,TRBJ2-1,TRBV11-3,CASSLADHEQFF,TGTGCCAGCAGCTTAGCCGATCATGAGCAGTTCTTC
few,NA,17,TRBJ1-2,TRBV24-1,CATSDTTQRFSNYGYTF,TGTGCCACCAGTGATACCACCCAGAGATTTTCTAACTATGGCTACACCTTC
many,TRBD1,13,TRBJ2-1,TRBV5-6,CASNHRDSNEQFF,TGTGCCAGCAACCACCGGGACAGCAATGAGCAGTTCTTC
many,TRBD2,16,TRBJ2-1,TRBV30,CAWSVLGAGGGYEQFF,TGTGCCTGGAGTGTATTGGGAGCGGGAGGTGGCTATGAGCAGTTCTTC
many,NA,15,TRBJ2-1,TRBV2,CASSSLLAEHNEQFF,TGTGCCAGCAGTTCCCTACTAGCCGAGCACAATGAGCAGTTCTTC
many,NA,14,TRBJ1-1,TRBV19,CASSMVEVNTEAFF,TGTGCCAGTAGTATGGTGGAAGTGAACACTGAAGCTTTCTTT
many,TRBD1,17,TRBJ2-6,TRBV6-1,CASTSTGTGSGANVLTF,TGTGCCAGCACCTCCACCGGGACAGGGTCTGGGGCCAACGTCCTGACTTTC